Listed below are T cell receptor beta chains from one sample, sequenced in a study of T cell repertoires in cytomegalovirus infection. In TCRdb, the reads were re-called with MiXCR into one record per CDR3 protein. This table has 450,000 to 600,000 distinct CDR3 sequences, approximately 42% appearing once. These receptors have no known antigen. Sample: cultured PBMCs, taken from culture after CMV antigen stimulation. These receptor sequences come from a human donor in good health (CMV status not recorded). Some clones in this sample may be carry-over from other donors' samples. CDR3s include the opening cysteine and the closing phenylalanine or tryptophan. D genes are given only for firm matches. Part of the rows lack a size; the others show once, few, many or a class for expanded clones.

CDR3,DNA,size,J,D,V,length
CASSQPGLAGAATQYF,TGTGCCAGCAGCCAACCGGGACTAGCGGGGGCTGCTACGCAGTATTTT,once,TRBJ2-3,TRBD2,TRBV7-2,16
CASRDGQAPFF,TGTGCCAGCAGGGACGGACAGGCGCCGTTCTTC,NA,TRBJ2-1,TRBD1,TRBV7-8,11
CASSPGGSLIGTEAFF,TGTGCCAGTAGTCCCGGGGGGTCCCTGATCGGCACTGAAGCTTTCTTT,once,TRBJ1-1,NA,TRBV19,16
CASSWPTDTQYF,TGTGCCAGCAGCTGGCCCACAGATACGCAGTATTTT,many,TRBJ2-3,NA,TRBV7-2,12
CASILDRGDTEAFF,TGTGCCAGCATTCTGGACAGGGGGGACACTGAAGCTTTCTTT,NA,TRBJ1-1,TRBD1,TRBV6-1,14
CASGLVRAWVGTEAFF,TGTGCTAGTGGTTTGGTACGAGCTTGGGTAGGCACTGAAGCTTTCTTT,NA,TRBJ1-1,NA,TRBV12-5,16
CASSFAPGGTGELFF,TGTGCCAGCAGCTTCGCCCCCGGTGGCACCGGGGAGCTGTTTTTT,NA,TRBJ2-2,NA,TRBV7-2,15
CSAFPLVPIEKLFF,TGCAGTGCTTTCCCCCTTGTCCCGATTGAAAAACTGTTTTTT,once,TRBJ1-4,NA,TRBV20-1,14
CASSFRKQATDTQYF,TGTGCCAGCAGCTTCCGTAAGCAAGCCACAGATACGCAGTATTTT,few,TRBJ2-3,NA,TRBV7-2,15
CASSLVRDGGYTF,TGTGCCAGCAGCTTAGTACGGGATGGAGGCTACACCTTC,NA,TRBJ1-2,NA,TRBV7-8,13
CASSLSWVGYTF,TGTGCCAGCAGCTTATCATGGGTCGGCTACACCTTC,NA,TRBJ1-2,NA,TRBV7-2,12
CASSLGYRTAAYGYTF,TGTGCCAGCAGCTTAGGATACCGGACAGCAGCCTATGGCTACACCTTC,NA,TRBJ1-2,NA,TRBV7-2,16
CASSKSRRDLGNQPQHF,TGTGCCAGCAGCAAAAGTCGCCGGGACTTAGGGAATCAGCCCCAGCATTTT,NA,TRBJ1-5,NA,TRBV12-3/TRBV12-4,17
CASSLDGTNTGELFF,TGTGCCAGCAGCTTAGACGGGACGAACACCGGGGAGCTGTTTTTT,few,TRBJ2-2,NA,TRBV7-6,15
CASSLTGTSFDTQYF,TGTGCCAGCAGCTTAACCGGGACTAGCTTTGATACGCAGTATTTT,NA,TRBJ2-3,TRBD2,TRBV7-8,15
CASGGGLGQGNGYTF,TGTGCCAGCGGAGGGGGCTTAGGACAGGGGAATGGCTACACCTTC,NA,TRBJ1-2,TRBD1,TRBV28,15
CASSRNPSTGGKNIQYF,TGTGCCAGCAGCCGAAACCCCTCGACAGGGGGCAAAAACATTCAGTACTTC,NA,TRBJ2-4,TRBD1,TRBV5-3,17
CASYEQYF,TGTGCCAGCTACGAGCAGTACTTC,NA,TRBJ2-7,NA,TRBV12-3/TRBV12-4,8
CASSPGQSTDTQYF,TGTGCCAGCAGCCCGGGACAGAGCACAGATACGCAGTATTTT,few,TRBJ2-3,TRBD1,TRBV7-2,14
CASSLSWSADYGYTF,TGTGCCAGCAGCTTAAGTTGGTCGGCAGACTATGGCTACACCTTC,NA,TRBJ1-2,NA,TRBV7-9,15
CASSLLQQATDTQYF,TGTGCCAGCAGCTTACTTCAACAGGCTACAGATACGCAGTATTTT,NA,TRBJ2-3,NA,TRBV11-2,15
CASSLAKGGRGLNEQFF,TGTGCCAGCAGCTTAGCGAAGGGCGGGAGAGGTTTGAATGAGCAGTTCTTC,few,TRBJ2-1,TRBD2,TRBV7-6,17
CASSSTSGRATDTQYF,TGTGCCAGCAGCTCGACTAGCGGGAGGGCGACAGATACGCAGTATTTT,few,TRBJ2-3,TRBD2,TRBV7-9,16
CASSERGGGAVETQYF,TGTGCCAGCAGCGAAAGGGGAGGGGGCGCCGTAGAGACCCAGTACTTC,once,TRBJ2-5,NA,TRBV7-8,16
CASSHRGNLAKNIQYF,TGCGCCAGCAGTCATCGCGGGAACCTAGCCAAAAACATTCAGTACTTC,NA,TRBJ2-4,NA,TRBV23-1,16
CASSRGIPGANYGYTF,TGTGCCAGCAGCCGTGGCATTCCAGGCGCTAACTATGGCTACACCTTC,many,TRBJ1-2,NA,TRBV7-2,16
CSAPSQGSHEQYF,TGCAGTGCCCCCTCACAGGGGTCCCACGAGCAGTACTTC,NA,TRBJ2-7,TRBD1,TRBV20-1,13
CASSPLGSRNEQFF,TGTGCCAGCAGCCCGTTAGGTTCGCGCAATGAGCAGTTCTTC,NA,TRBJ2-1,NA,TRBV12-3/TRBV12-4,14
CASSVRGTGYGYTF,TGTGCCAGCAGTGTAAGAGGGACGGGGTATGGCTACACCTTC,once,TRBJ1-2,NA,TRBV12-3/TRBV12-4,14
CASSSRAGTGGGQPQHF,TGTGCCAGCAGTTCACGAGCCGGGACAGGGGGAGGTCAGCCCCAGCATTTT,NA,TRBJ1-5,TRBD1,TRBV6-8,17
CASSLSAGGVYEQYF,TGTGCCAGCTCACTTTCAGCGGGAGGAGTCTACGAGCAGTACTTC,NA,TRBJ2-7,TRBD2,TRBV18,15
CASSVGDSQDEQYF,TGTGCCAGCAGCGTAGGAGACAGCCAGGACGAGCAGTACTTC,once,TRBJ2-7,NA,TRBV9,14
CASQRMGSDEQFF,TGTGCCAGCCAGAGAATGGGGTCCGATGAGCAGTTCTTC,NA,TRBJ2-1,NA,TRBV7-9,13
CASSYSRAGGADTQYF,TGTGCCAGCAGTTACTCGAGAGCGGGAGGGGCGGATACGCAGTATTTT,NA,TRBJ2-3,TRBD2,TRBV6-6,16
CSVEERTIEAFF,TGCAGCGTTGAAGAACGGACGATTGAAGCTTTCTTT,NA,TRBJ1-1,NA,TRBV29-1,12
CASSLVPGASGANVLTF,TGTGCCAGCAGCTTAGTCCCAGGGGCCTCTGGGGCCAACGTCCTGACTTTC,NA,TRBJ2-6,NA,TRBV7-6,17
CASSWDRGWDTGELFF,TGTGCCAGCAGTTGGGACCGGGGATGGGACACCGGGGAGCTGTTTTTT,NA,TRBJ2-2,NA,TRBV12-3/TRBV12-4,16
CASKRENSGNTIYF,TGTGCCAGTAAAAGGGAAAACTCTGGAAACACCATATATTTT,NA,TRBJ1-3,NA,TRBV19,14
CASSQGVAGTYEQYF,TGTGCCAGCAGCCAGGGGGTAGCGGGAACTTACGAGCAGTACTTC,NA,TRBJ2-7,TRBD2,TRBV3-1,15
CASSLWSTSYNEQFF,TGTGCCAGCAGCTTATGGAGTACCTCCTACAATGAGCAGTTCTTC,few,TRBJ2-1,NA,TRBV7-2,15
CASSSRVTYEQYF,TGTGCCAGCAGTTCGCGAGTGACCTACGAGCAGTACTTC,NA,TRBJ2-7,NA,TRBV6-2/TRBV6-3,13
CASSQGAWGLYEQYF,TGCGCCAGCAGCCAGGGGGCGTGGGGCCTTTACGAGCAGTACTTC,NA,TRBJ2-7,NA,TRBV4-1,15
CASRTREDGAYEQYF,TGTGCCAGCAGAACTAGGGAGGACGGAGCCTACGAGCAGTACTTC,NA,TRBJ2-7,NA,TRBV6-6,15
CASSLVYLETQYF,TGTGCCAGCAGCTTAGTTTATCTGGAGACCCAGTACTTC,NA,TRBJ2-5,NA,TRBV11-2,13
CATRRRRGDTGELFF,TGTGCCACCCGGAGGAGGAGGGGGGACACCGGGGAGCTGTTTTTT,NA,TRBJ2-2,NA,TRBV6-8,15
CSARDSSGGTDTQYF,TGCAGTGCTAGAGATAGTAGCGGGGGCACAGATACGCAGTATTTT,NA,TRBJ2-3,TRBD2,TRBV20-1,15
CASRDPGVYGYTF,TGTGCCAGCAGGGACCCAGGGGTCTATGGCTACACCTTC,NA,TRBJ1-2,NA,TRBV27,13
CASSFSGIYNEQFF,TGTGCCAGCAGCTTTAGCGGGATTTACAATGAGCAGTTCTTC,NA,TRBJ2-1,TRBD2,TRBV7-6,14
CASSLNSGPDQPQHF,TGTGCCAGCAGCTTAAACTCGGGGCCGGATCAGCCCCAGCATTTT,many,TRBJ1-5,NA,TRBV7-2,15
CASSPRGTGGSPLHF,TGTGCCAGCAGCCCCCGAGGTACCGGCGGATCACCCCTCCACTTT,NA,TRBJ1-6,NA,TRBV9,15
CVSTVATGGAIEAFF,TGTGTCAGCACCGTGGCAACAGGGGGCGCAATTGAAGCTTTCTTT,NA,TRBJ1-1,TRBD1,TRBV11-3,15
CASSAPEGALGTQYF,TGTGCCAGCAGTGCCCCGGAGGGCGCTCTAGGGACCCAGTACTTC,NA,TRBJ2-5,NA,TRBV6-2/TRBV6-3,15
CASSGGTGLQETQYF,TGCGCCAGCAGTGGCGGGACAGGTCTTCAAGAGACCCAGTACTTC,few,TRBJ2-5,TRBD1,TRBV10-1,15
CASSSDRMRGDTGELFF,TGTGCCAGCAGTTCCGATCGTATGCGGGGGGACACCGGGGAGCTGTTTTTT,few,TRBJ2-2,TRBD2,TRBV28,17
CASSLTLSLFLCTF,TGTGCCAGCAGTTTAACATTGAGTCTGTTTCTATGCACCTTC,NA,TRBJ1-2,NA,TRBV12-3/TRBV12-4,14
CASSSGQGRNTEAFF,TGTGCCAGCAGCTCGGGACAGGGGCGTAATACTGAAGCTTTCTTT,many,TRBJ1-1,TRBD1,TRBV7-9,15
CASSITPPGSPGEQFF,TGTGCCAGCAGCATCACCCCCCCAGGCAGCCCCGGTGAGCAGTTCTTC,few,TRBJ2-1,NA,TRBV7-6,16
CASSLAHRSYEQYF,TGTGCCAGCAGCTTAGCACACCGCTCCTACGAGCAGTACTTC,NA,TRBJ2-7,NA,TRBV7-6,14
CASSQTNRAAYGYTF,TGTGCCAGCAGTCAAACCAACAGGGCCGCCTATGGCTACACCTTC,NA,TRBJ1-2,NA,TRBV12-3/TRBV12-4,15